This T cell receptor beta chain was identified during a study of T cell repertoires in cytomegalovirus infection. Across the study: CMV infection and matching HLA type were both indicated by public TCR beta signatures. Broader study findings: Within the response measured ex vivo, HLA-C-restricted CMV-specific TCR beta clonotypes were dominant. Frequencies of public TCR beta families were cumulated, and this identified carriers of CMV plus the relevant HLA.

The CDR3 extends over 11 amino acids. Trimming took off 7 bases at V and 6 bases at J, with 9 bases between the two ends. Using its own MiXCR run on the reads, TCRdb lists one record per CDR3 protein. Counted here are over 300,000 distinct CDR3 sequences, about 17% occurring once; the ten biggest clones make up 12%. About this clonotype itself: Its antigen is not identified.

The receptor was derived from a human donor in good health (CMV status not recorded). Some clones in this sample may be carry-over from other donors' samples. The chain is built from TRBV12-3 or TRBV12-4 and TRBJ1-1; D gene uncertain. Material: PBMCs. The CDR3 DNA sequence: TGTGCCAGCACCTTGGGTGCTGAAGCTTTCTTT. Its protein product is CASTLGAEAFF.